This T cell receptor beta chain stems from a study of OX40 agonist ivuxolimab in advanced cancers. Study-level information: Six ivuxolimab dose levels, 0.01 to 10 mg/kg, were given intravenously every 2 weeks. With a range of roughly 20 to 85, age averaged about 58 years, and 65% to 85% were male. Study results and limitations: Compared with CD4+, CD8+ T cells on average had more expanded clones.

Only in-frame clones appear in the TCRdb table, and some are missing; sequencing was by immunoSEQ multiplex PCR. The sample lists 76,000 or so clones; 65% to 90% were seen once. The V end lost 5 bases, the J end lost 3 bases, and 14 bases lay between the germline ends. This CDR3 spans 15 amino acids. Looked up from germline, CDR1 is SGHAT and CDR2 is FQDESV (reference sequence). About this clone: The antigen is unknown.

The rearrangement uses TRBV11-1 and TRBJ1-5, with D possibly matching TRBD1 (5 bases). The material sequenced was CD4+ or CD8+ T cells sorted from blood, taken in a trial of the OX40 agonist ivuxolimab. The clonotype was recovered from an adult with an advanced solid tumor such as melanoma, head and neck, liver or kidney cancer. CDR3 protein: CASSQGQGPNQPQHF. CDR3 DNA: TGTGCCAGCAGCCAGGGTCAGGGTCCCAATCAGCCCCAGCATTTT.